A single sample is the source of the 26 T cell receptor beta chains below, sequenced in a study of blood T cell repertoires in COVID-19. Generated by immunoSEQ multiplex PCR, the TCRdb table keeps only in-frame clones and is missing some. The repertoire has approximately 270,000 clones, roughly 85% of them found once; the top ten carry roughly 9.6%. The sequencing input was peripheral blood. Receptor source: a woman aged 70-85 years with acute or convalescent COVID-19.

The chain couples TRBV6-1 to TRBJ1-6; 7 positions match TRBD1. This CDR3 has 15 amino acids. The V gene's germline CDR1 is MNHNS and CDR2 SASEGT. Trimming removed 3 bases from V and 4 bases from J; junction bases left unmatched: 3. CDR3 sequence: CASSEGQSYNSPLHF. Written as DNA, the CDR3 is TGTGCCAGCAGTGAGGGACAGAGTTATAATTCACCCCTCCACTTT.

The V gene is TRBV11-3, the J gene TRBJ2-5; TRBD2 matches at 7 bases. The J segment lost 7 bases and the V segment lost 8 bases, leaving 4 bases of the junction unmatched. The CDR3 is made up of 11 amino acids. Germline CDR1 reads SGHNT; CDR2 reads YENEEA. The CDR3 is CASGSGGTQYF. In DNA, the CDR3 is TGTGCCAGCGGATCGGGAGGGACCCAGTACTTC. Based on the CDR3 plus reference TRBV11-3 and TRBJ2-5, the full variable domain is EAGVVQSPRYKIIEKKQPVAFWCNPISGHNTLYWYLQNLGQGPELLIRYENEEAVDDSQLPKDRFSAERLKGVDSTLKIQPAELGDSAVYLCASGSGGTQYFGPGTRLLVL.

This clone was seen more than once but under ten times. In nucleotides, the CDR3 is TGTGCCAGCAGCCAAGGGGAGGGGCGGAACTACGAGCAGTACTTC. Encoded protein: CASSQGEGRNYEQYF. The chain has TRBV4-2 and TRBJ2-7; 7 nucleotides align to TRBD2. There are 15 residues in the CDR3. The germline V gene has CDR1 LGHNA and CDR2 YNFKEQ. Losses at the gene ends were 1 base for V and 3 bases for J; bases not matched to a gene: 6.

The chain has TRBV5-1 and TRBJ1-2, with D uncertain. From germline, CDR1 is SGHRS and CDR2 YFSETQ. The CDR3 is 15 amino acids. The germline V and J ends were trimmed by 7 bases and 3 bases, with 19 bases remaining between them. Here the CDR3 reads CASATNPDGDYGYTF. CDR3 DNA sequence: TGCGCCAGCGCGACTAACCCGGACGGTGACTATGGCTACACCTTC.

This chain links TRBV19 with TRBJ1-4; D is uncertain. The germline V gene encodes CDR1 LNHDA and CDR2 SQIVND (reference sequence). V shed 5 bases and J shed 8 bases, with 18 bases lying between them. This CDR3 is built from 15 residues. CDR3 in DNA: TGTGCCAGTAGTCAGATAGACGGGGAGGGCGAAAAACTGTTTTTT. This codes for CASSQIDGEGEKLFF.

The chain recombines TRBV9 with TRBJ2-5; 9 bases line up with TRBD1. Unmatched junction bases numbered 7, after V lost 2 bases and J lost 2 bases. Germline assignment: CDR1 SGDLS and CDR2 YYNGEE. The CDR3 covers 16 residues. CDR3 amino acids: CASSVRQGGPQETQYF. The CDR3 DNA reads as TGTGCCAGCAGCGTTAGACAGGGGGGTCCTCAAGAGACCCAGTACTTC.

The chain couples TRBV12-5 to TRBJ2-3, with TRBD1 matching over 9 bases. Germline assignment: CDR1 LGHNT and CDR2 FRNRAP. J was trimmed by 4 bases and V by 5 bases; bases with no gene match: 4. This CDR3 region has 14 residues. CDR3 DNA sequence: TGTGCTAGTGGTGCCGGGACAGGGTCAGATACGCAGTATTTT. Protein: CASGAGTGSDTQYF. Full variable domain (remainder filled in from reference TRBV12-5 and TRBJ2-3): DARVTQTPRHKVTEMGQEVTMRCQPILGHNTVFWYRQTMMQGLELLAYFRNRAPLDDSGMPKDRFSAEMPDATLATLKIQPSEPRDSAVYFCASGAGTGSDTQYFGPGTRLTVL.

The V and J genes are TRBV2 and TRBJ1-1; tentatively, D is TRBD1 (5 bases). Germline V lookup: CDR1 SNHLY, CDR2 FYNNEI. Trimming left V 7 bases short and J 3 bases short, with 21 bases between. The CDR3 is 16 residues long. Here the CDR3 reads CASILEGFSGDTEAFF. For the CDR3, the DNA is TGTGCCAGCATCTTGGAGGGGTTTTCGGGGGACACTGAAGCTTTCTTT.

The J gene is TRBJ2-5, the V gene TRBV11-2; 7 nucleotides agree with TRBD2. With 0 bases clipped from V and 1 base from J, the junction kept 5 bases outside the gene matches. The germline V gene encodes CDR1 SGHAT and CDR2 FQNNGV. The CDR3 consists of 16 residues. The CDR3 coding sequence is TGTGCCAGCAGCTTAGAGTGGGGGGGGTCCCAAGAGACCCAGTACTTC. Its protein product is CASSLEWGGSQETQYF.

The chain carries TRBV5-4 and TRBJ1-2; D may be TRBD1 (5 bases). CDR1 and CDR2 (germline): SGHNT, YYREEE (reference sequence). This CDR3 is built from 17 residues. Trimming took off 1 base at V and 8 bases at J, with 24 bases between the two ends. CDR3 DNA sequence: TGTGCCAGCAGCTTGATCTCTTCGGGTCAGGGAAAGGGAGGCTACACCTTC. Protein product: CASSLISSGQGKGGYTF.

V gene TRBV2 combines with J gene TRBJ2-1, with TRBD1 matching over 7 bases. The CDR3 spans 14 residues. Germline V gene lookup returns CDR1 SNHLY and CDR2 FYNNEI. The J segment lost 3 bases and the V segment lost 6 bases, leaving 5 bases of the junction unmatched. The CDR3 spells CASRDRQGYNEQFF. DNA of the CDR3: TGTGCCAGCAGGGATAGACAGGGCTACAATGAGCAGTTCTTC.

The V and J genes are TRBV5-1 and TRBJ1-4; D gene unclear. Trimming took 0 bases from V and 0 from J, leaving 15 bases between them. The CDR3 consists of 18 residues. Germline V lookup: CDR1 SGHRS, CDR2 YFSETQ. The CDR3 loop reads CASSLAGVQLATNEKLFF. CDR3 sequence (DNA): TGCGCCAGCAGCTTGGCCGGGGTACAGCTTGCAACTAATGAAAAACTGTTTTTT.

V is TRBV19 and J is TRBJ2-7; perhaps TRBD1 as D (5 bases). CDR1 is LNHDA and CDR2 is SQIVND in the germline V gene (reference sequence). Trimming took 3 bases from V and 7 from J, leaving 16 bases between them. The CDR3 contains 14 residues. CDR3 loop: CASSIGRARGEQYF. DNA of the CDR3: TGTGCCAGTAGTATTGGCAGGGCTAGGGGAGAGCAGTACTTC.

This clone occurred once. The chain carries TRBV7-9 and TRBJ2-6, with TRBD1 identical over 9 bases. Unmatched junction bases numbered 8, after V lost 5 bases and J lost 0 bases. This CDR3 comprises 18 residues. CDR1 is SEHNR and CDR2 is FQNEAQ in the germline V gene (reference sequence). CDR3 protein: CASSVQGASLSGANVLTF. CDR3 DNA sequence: TGTGCCAGCAGCGTACAGGGGGCAAGTCTCTCTGGGGCCAACGTCCTGACTTTC.

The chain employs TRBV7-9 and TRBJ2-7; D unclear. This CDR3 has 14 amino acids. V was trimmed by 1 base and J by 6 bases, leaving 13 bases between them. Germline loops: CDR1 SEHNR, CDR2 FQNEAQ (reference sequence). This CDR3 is CASSLVEQASEQYF. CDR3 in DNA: TGTGCCAGCAGCTTAGTTGAGCAGGCCTCCGAGCAGTACTTC.

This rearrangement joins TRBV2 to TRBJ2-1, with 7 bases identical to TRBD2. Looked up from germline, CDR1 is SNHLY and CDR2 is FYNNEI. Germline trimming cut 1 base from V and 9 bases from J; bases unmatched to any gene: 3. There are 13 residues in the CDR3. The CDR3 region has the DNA TGTGCCAGCAGTGAAGGACTAGCCCGTGAGCAGTTCTTC. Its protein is CASSEGLAREQFF.

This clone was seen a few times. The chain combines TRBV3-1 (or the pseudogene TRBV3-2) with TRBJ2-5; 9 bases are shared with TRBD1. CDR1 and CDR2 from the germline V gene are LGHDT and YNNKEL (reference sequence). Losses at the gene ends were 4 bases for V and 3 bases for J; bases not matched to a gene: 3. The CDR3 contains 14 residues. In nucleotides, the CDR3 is TGTGCCAGCAGCCCTCGGGACAGGGAAGAGACCCAGTACTTC. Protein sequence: CASSPRDREETQYF.

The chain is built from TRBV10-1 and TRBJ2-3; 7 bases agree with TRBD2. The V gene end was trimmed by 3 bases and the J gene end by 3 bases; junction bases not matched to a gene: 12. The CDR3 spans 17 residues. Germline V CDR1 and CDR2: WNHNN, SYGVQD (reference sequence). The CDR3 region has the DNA TGCGCCAGCAGTGACCCCACTGGACTAGTGGATACAGATACGCAGTATTTT. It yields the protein CASSDPTGLVDTDTQYF.

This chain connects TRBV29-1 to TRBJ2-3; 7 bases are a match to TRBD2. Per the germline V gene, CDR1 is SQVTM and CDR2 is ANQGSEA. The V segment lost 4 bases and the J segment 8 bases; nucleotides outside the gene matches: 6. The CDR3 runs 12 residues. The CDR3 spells CSVVWGRGTQYF. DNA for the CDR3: TGCAGCGTTGTTTGGGGGAGGGGTACGCAGTATTTT.

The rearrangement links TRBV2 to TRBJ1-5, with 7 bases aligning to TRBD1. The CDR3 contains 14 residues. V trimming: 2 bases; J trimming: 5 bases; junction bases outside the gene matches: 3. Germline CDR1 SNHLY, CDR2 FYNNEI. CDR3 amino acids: CASSEQGVDQPQHF. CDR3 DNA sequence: TGTGCCAGCAGTGAACAGGGGGTCGATCAGCCCCAGCATTTT.

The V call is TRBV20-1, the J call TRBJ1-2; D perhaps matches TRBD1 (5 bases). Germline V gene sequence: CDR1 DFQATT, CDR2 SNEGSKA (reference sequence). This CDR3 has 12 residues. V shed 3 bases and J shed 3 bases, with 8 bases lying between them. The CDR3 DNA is TGCAGTGCTAGTCCCAGGGACTATGGCTACACCTTC. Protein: CSASPRDYGYTF.

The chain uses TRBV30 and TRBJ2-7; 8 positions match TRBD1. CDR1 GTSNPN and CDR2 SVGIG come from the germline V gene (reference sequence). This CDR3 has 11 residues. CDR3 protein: CAVGQGDEQYF. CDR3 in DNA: TGTGCTGTCGGACAGGGCGACGAGCAGTACTTC.

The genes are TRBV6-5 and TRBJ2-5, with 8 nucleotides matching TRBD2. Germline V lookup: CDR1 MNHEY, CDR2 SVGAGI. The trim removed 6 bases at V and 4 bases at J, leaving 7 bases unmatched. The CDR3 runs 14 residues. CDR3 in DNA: TGTGCCAGCAGCCGAGCGGGGGTAGGAGAGACCCAGTACTTC. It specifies CASSRAGVGETQYF.

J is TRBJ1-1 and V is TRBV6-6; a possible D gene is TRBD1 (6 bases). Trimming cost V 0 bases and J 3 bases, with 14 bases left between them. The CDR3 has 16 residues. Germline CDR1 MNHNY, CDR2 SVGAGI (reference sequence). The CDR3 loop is CASSYSPRGFYTEAFF. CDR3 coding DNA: TGTGCCAGCAGTTACTCTCCCAGGGGTTTTTACACTGAAGCTTTCTTT.

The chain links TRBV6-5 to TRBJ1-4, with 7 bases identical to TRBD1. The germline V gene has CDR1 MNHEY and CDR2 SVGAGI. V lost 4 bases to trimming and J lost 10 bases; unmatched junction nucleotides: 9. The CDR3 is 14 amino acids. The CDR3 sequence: CASSSTGPEGKLFF. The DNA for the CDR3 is TGTGCCAGCAGTTCGACAGGGCCTGAGGGAAAACTGTTTTTT.

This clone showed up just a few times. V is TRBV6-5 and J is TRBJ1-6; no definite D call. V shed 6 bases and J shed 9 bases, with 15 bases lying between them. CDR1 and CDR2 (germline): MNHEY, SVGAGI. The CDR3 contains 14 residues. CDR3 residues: CASRAEGKSSPLHF. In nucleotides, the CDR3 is TGTGCCAGCAGGGCCGAGGGTAAAAGTTCACCCCTCCACTTT.